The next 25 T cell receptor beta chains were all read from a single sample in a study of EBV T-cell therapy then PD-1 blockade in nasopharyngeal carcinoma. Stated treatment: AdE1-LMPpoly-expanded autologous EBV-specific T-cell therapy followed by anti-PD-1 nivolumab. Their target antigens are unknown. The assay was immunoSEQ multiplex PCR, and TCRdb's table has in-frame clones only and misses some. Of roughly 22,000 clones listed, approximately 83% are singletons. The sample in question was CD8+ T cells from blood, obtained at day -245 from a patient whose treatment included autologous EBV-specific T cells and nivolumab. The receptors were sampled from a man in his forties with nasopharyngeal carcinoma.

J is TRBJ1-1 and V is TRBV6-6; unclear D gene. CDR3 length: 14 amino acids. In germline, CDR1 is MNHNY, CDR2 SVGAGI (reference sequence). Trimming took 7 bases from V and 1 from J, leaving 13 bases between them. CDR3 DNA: TGTGCCAGCACTCCGGGTGGGGAGAACACTGAAGCTTTCTTT. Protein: CASTPGGENTEAFF.

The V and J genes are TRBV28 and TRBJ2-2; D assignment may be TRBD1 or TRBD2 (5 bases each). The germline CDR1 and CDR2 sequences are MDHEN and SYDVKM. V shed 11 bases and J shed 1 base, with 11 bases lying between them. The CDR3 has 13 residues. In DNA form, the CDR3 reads TGTGCCGGAAATGGGGGGAACACCGGGGAGCTGTTTTTT. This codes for CAGNGGNTGELFF.

CDR3: CASSDSAENQPQHF. The CDR3 DNA follows: TGTGCCAGCAGTGACTCGGCGGAGAATCAGCCCCAGCATTTT. The chain has TRBV6-4 and TRBJ1-5; D ambiguous. Germline lookup yields CDR1 MRHNA and CDR2 SNTAGT. V was shortened by 0 bases and J by 4 bases, with 7 bases between the two germline ends. The CDR3 is 14 residues long.

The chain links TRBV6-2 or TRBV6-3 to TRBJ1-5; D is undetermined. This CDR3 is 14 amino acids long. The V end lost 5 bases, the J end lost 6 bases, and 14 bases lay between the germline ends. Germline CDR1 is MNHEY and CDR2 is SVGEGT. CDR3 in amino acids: CASSRNAVIQPQHF. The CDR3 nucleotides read TGTGCCAGCAGTCGAAACGCCGTGATTCAGCCCCAGCATTTT.

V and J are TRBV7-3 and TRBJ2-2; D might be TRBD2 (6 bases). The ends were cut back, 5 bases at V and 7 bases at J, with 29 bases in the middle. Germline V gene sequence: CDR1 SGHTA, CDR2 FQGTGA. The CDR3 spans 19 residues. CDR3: CASSPSPGLPIQFGGELFF. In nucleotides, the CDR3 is TGTGCCAGCAGCCCCTCCCCGGGACTCCCCATCCAGTTTGGCGGGGAGCTGTTTTTT.

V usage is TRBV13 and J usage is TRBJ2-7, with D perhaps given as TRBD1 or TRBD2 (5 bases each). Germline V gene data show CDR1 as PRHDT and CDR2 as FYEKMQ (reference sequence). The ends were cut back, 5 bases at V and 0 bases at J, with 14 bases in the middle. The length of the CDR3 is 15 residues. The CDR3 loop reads CASSPGQGSSYEQYF. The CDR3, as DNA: TGTGCCAGCAGCCCCGGACAAGGGAGCTCCTACGAGCAGTACTTC.

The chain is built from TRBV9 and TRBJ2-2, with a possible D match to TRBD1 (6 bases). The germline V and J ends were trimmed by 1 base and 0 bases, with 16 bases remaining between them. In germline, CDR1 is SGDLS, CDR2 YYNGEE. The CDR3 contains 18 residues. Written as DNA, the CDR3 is TGTGCCAGCAGCGTACGGAGTTGGGGGCGTTCGAACACCGGGGAGCTGTTTTTT. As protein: CASSVRSWGRSNTGELFF.

CDR3 in amino acids: CASSLPSGGYNSPLHF. The DNA of the CDR3 is TGTGCCAGCAGCTTACCGTCAGGGGGTTATAATTCACCCCTCCACTTT. The genes are TRBV7-8 and TRBJ1-6, with 7 bases aligning to TRBD1. V was clipped by 2 bases and J by 4 bases; unmatched bases: 5. Germline-derived CDR1 and CDR2 are SGHVS and FQNEAQ. The CDR3 runs 16 residues.

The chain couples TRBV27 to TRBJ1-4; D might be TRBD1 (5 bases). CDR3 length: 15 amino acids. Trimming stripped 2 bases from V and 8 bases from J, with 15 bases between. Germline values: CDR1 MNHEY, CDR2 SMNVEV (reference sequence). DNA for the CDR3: TGTGCCAGCAGTTTAAGAGGCAGGGTAGGGGAAAAACTGTTTTTT. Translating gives CASSLRGRVGEKLFF. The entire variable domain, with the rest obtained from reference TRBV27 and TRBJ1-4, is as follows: EAQVTQNPRYLITVTGKKLTVTCSQNMNHEYMSWYRQDPGLGLRQIYYSMNVEVTDKGDVPEGYKVSRKEKRNFPLILESPSPNQTSLYFCASSLRGRVGEKLFFGSGTQLSVL.

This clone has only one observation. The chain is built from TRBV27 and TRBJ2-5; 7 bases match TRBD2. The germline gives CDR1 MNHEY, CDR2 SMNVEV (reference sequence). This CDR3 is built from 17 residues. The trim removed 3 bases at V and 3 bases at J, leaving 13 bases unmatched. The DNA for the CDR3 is TGTGCCAGCAGTTTCACCGACTACCCCGGGGGGAAAGAGACCCAGTACTTC. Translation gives CASSFTDYPGGKETQYF.

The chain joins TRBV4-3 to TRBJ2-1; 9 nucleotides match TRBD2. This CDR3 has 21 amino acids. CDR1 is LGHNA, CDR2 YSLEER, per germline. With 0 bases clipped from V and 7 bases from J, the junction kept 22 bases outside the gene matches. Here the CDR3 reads CASSQDGWIAGVPGVGNEQFF. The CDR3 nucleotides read TGCGCCAGCAGCCAAGATGGTTGGATAGCGGGGGTTCCAGGAGTAGGGAATGAGCAGTTCTTC.

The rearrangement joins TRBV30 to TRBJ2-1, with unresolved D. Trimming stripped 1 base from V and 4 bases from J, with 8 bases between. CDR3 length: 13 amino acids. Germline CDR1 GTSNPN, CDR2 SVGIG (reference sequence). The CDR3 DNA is TGTGCCTGGAGTGCCTCAGCTTACAATGAGCAGTTCTTC. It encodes CAWSASAYNEQFF.

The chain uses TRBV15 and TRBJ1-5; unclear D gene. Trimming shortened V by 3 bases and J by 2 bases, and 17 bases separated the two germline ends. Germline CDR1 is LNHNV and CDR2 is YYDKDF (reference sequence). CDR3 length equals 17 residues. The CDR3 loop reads CATSSLTGEVGNQPQHF. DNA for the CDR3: TGTGCCACCAGCAGCCTAACCGGGGAGGTGGGCAATCAGCCCCAGCATTTT.

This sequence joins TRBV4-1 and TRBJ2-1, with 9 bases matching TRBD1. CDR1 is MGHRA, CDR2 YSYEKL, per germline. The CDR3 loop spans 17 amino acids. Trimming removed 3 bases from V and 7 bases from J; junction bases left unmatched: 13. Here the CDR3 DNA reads TGCGCCAGCAGCCAGGGCGCTTTAAAGGACAGGGGTAATGAGCAGTTCTTC. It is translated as CASSQGALKDRGNEQFF.

The CDR3 loop reads CASSRLLVEWETDTQYF. The CDR3 bases are TGTGCCAGCAGCCGCTTACTTGTTGAGTGGGAAACAGATACGCAGTATTTT. The chain has TRBV28 and TRBJ2-3; D uncertain. Trimming pared 6 bases from V and 3 bases from J, leaving 22 bases between. Germline CDR1 and CDR2: MDHEN and SYDVKM. This CDR3 comprises 17 residues.

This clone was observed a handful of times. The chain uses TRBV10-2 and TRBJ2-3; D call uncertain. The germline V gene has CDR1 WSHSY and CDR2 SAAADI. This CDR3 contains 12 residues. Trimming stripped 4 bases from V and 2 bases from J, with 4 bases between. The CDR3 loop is CASSGDTDTQYF. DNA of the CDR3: TGCGCCAGCAGTGGTGACACAGATACGCAGTATTTT.

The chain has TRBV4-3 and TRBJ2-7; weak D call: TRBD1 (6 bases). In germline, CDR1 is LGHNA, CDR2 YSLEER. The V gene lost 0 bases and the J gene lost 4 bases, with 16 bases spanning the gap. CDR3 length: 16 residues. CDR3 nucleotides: TGCGCCAGCAGCCAAGAGGAAGGGACAAACTTATACGAGCAGTACTTC. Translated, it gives CASSQEEGTNLYEQYF.

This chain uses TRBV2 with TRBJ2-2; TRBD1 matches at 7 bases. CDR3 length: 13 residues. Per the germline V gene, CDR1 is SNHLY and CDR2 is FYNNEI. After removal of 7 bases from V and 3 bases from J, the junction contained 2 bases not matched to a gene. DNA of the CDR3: TGTGCCAGCACCGACAGGGACACCGGGGAGCTGTTTTTT. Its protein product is CASTDRDTGELFF.

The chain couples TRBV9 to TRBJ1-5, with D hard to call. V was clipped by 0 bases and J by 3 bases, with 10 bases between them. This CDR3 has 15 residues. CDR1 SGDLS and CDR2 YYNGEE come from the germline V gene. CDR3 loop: CASSVEGRPNQPQHF. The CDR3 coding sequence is TGTGCCAGCAGCGTAGAAGGGAGGCCCAATCAGCCCCAGCATTTT.

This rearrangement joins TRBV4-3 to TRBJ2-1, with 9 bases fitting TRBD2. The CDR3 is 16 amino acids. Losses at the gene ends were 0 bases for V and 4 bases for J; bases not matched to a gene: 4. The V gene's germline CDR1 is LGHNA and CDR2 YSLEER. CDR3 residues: CASSQDGAGGYNEQFF. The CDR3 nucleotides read TGCGCCAGCAGCCAAGATGGGGCGGGGGGGTACAATGAGCAGTTCTTC.

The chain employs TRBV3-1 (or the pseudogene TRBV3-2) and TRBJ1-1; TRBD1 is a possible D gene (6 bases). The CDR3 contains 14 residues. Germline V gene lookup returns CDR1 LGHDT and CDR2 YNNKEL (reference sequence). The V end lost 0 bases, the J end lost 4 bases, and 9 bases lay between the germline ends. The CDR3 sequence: CASSQDQGFTEAFF. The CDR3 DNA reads TGTGCCAGCAGCCAAGATCAGGGGTTCACTGAAGCTTTCTTT.

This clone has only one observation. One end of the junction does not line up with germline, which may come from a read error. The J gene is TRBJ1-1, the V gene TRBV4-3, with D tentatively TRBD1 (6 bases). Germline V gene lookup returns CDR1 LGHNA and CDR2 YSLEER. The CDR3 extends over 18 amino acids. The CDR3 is CATSPYPGGGGVNTEAFF. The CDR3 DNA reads TGCGCCACCAGCCCATATCCCGGGGGCGGGGGGGTAAACACTGAAGCTTTCTTT.

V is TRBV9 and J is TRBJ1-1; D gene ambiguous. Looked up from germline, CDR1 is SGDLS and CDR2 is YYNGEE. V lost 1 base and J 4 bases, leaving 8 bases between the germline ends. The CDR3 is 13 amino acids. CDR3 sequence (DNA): TGTGCCAGCAGCGTAACTGCGGGCACTGAAGCTTTCTTT. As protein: CASSVTAGTEAFF.

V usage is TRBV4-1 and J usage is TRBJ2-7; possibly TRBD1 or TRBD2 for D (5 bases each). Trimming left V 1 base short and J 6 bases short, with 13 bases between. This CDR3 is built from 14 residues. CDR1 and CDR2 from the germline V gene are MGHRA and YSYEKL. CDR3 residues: CASSQGGSGGEQYF. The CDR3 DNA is TGCGCCAGCAGCCAAGGGGGGTCGGGCGGCGAGCAGTACTTC.

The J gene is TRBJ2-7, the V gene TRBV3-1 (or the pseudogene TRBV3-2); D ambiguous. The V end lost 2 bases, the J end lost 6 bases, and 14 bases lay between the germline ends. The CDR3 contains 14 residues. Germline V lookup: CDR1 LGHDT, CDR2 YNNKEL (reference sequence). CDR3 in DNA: TGTGCCAGCAGCCAAATGACTTCAGCCGGCGAGCAGTACTTC. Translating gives CASSQMTSAGEQYF.